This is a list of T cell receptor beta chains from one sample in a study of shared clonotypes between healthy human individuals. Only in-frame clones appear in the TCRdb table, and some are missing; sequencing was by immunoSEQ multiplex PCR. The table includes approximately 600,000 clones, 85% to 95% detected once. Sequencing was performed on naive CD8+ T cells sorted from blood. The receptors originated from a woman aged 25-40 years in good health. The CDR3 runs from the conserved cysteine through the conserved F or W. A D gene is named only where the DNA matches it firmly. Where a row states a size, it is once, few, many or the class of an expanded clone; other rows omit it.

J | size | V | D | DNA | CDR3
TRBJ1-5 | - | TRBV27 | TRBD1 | TGTGCCAGCAGTTTATACCCGGGACAGGGGGAGCTCCAGCATTTT | CASSLYPGQGELQHF
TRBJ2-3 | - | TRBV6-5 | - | TGTGCCAGCAGTTACTTGGGTCAAACAGATACGCAGTATTTT | CASSYLGQTDTQYF
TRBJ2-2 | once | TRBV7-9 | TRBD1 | TGTGCCACCACAGGGGATTCCGGGGAGCTGTTTTTT | CATTGDSGELFF
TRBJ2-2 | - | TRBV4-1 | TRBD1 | TGCGCCAGCAGCCAAGAGGCGACAGGGATTAGGATGGGGGAGCTGTTTTTT | CASSQEATGIRMGELFF
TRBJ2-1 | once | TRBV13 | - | TGTGCCAGCAGCGGTCCGGGGCGGTTTCACAATGAGCAGTTCTTC | CASSGPGRFHNEQFF
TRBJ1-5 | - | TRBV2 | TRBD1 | TGTGCCAGCAGTGAGACGGGTGGCAGGGGGAACAATCAGCCCCAGCATTTT | CASSETGGRGNNQPQHF
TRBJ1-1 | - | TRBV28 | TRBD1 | TGTGCCAGCAGGCCTTGGGACAGACTCACTGAAGCTTTCTTT | CASRPWDRLTEAFF
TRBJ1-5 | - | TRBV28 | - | TGTGCCAGCAGTTTACGCAATAGCAATCAGCCCCAGCATTTT | CASSLRNSNQPQHF
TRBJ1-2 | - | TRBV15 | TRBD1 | TGTGCCACCAGCAGCACCGGGACAGGGTTGTTAGGTTATGGCTACACCTTC | CATSSTGTGLLGYGYTF
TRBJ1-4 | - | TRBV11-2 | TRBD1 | TGTGCCAGCAGTTTAGGGGGACAGCACCATGAAAAACTGTTTTTT | CASSLGGQHHEKLFF
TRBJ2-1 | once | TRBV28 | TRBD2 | TGTGCCAGCAGTTTATCCCTTAGCGGGAGGGGTTCGGATGAGCAGTTCTTC | CASSLSLSGRGSDEQFF
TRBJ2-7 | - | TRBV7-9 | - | TGTGCCAGCAGCCCTCAGCGGGTCTCCTACGAGCAGTACTTC | CASSPQRVSYEQYF
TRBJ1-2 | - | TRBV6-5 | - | TGTGCCAGCAGTTCTTCAGAGGGACACTATGGCTACACCTTC | CASSSSEGHYGYTF
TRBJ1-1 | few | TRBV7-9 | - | TGTGCCAGCAGCTCAGGGGAGAAGCGCACTGAAGCTTTCTTT | CASSSGEKRTEAFF
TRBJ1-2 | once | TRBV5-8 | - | TGTGCCAGCAGCTTGAATACTATCTATGGCTACACCTTC | CASSLNTIYGYTF
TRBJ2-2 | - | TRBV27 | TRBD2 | TGTGCCAGCAGTTGGACTAGCGGGACCACCGGGGAGCTGTTTTTT | CASSWTSGTTGELFF